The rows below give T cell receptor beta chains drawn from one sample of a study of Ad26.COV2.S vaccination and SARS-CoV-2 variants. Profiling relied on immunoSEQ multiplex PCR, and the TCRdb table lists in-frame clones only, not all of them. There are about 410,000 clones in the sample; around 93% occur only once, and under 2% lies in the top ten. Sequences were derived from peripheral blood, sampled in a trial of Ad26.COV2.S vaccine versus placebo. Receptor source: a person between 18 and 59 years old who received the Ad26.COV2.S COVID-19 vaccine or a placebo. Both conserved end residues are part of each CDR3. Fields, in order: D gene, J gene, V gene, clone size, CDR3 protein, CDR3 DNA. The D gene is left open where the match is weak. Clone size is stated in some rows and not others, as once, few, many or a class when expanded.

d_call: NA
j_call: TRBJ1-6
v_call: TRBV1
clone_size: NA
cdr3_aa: CTSSGGALHF
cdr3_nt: TGCACCAGCAGTGGGGGAGCCCTCCACTTT

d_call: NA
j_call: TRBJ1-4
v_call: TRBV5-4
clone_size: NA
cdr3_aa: CASSLAQNEKLFF
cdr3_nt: TGTGCCAGCAGCTTGGCGCAGAATGAAAAACTGTTTTTT

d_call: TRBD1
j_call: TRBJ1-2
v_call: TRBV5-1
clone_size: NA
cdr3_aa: CASRPGTASYGYTF
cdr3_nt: TGCGCCAGCAGACCCGGGACAGCCTCCTATGGCTACACCTTC

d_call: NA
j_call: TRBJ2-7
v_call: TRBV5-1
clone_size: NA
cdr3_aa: CASSWYNTYEQYF
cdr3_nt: TGCGCCAGCAGCTGGTACAATACCTACGAGCAGTACTTC

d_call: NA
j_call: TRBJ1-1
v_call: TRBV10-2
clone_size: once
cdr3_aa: CASSARPRGDTEAFF
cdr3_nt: TGCGCCAGCAGTGCACGACCCCGGGGGGACACTGAAGCTTTCTTT

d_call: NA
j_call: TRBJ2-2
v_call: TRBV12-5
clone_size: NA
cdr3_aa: CASGRGASTGELFF
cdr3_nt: TGTGCTAGTGGTCGGGGGGCCAGTACCGGGGAGCTGTTTTTT

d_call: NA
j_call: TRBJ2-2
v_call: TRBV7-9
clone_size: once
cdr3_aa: CASSLESRGPGELFF
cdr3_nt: TGTGCCAGCAGCTTAGAGTCCCGGGGGCCCGGGGAGCTGTTTTTT

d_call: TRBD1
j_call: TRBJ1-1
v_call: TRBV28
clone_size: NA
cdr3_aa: CASSITGVMNTEAFF
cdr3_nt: TGTGCCAGCAGTATCACAGGGGTAATGAACACTGAAGCTTTCTTT

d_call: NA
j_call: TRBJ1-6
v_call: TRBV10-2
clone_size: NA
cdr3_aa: CASSESHFRQPYNSPLHF
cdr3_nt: TGCGCCAGCAGTGAGTCCCATTTCCGACAGCCCTATAATTCACCCCTCCACTTT

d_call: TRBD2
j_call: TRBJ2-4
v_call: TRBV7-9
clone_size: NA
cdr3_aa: CASSILRLAVVEDLYF
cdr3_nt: TGTGCCAGCAGCATACTCCGACTAGCCGTCGTAGAGGATCTGTACTTC

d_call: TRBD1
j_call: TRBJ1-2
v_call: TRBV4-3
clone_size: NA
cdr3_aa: CASSQSGQGALYGYTF
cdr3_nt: TGCGCCAGCAGCCAATCTGGACAGGGGGCGTTGTATGGCTACACCTTC

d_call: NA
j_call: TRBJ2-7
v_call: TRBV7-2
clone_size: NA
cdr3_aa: CASSLRGGTNEQYF
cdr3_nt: TGTGCCAGCAGCTTACGAGGAGGGACCAACGAGCAGTACTTC

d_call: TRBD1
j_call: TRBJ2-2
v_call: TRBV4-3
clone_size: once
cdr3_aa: CASSQFRGPQYTGELFF
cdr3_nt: TGCGCCAGCAGCCAGTTCAGGGGGCCCCAGTACACCGGGGAGCTGTTTTTT

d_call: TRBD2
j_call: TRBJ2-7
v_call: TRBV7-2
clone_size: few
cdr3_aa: CASSFSGTSGGAYEQYF
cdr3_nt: TGTGCCAGCAGCTTCTCGGGGACTAGCGGGGGGGCTTACGAGCAGTACTTC

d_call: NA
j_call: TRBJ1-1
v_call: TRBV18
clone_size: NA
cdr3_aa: CASSLQGNTEAFF
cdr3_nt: TGTGCCAGCTCACTCCAGGGAAACACTGAAGCTTTCTTT

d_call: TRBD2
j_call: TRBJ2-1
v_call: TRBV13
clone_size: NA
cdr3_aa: CASSPGGAAGHEQFF
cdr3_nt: TGTGCCAGCAGCCCGGGGGGGGCCGCCGGCCATGAGCAGTTCTTC

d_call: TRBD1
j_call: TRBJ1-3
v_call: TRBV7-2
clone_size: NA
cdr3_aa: CASSYLGQGARNTIYF
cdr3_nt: TGTGCCAGCAGCTATCTTGGGCAGGGGGCGAGAAACACCATATATTTT

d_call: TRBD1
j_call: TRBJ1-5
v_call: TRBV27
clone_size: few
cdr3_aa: CASSPMTGAQPQHF
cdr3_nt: TGTGCCAGCAGTCCGATGACAGGGGCTCAGCCCCAGCATTTT

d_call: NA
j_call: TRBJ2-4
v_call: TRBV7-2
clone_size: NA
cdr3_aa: CASSPVGTEKNIQYF
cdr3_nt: TGTGCCAGCAGCCCGGTAGGGACGGAGAAAAACATTCAGTACTTC

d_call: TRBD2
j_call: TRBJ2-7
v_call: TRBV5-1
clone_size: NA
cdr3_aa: CASSFTSGASYEQYF
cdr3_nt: TGCGCCAGCAGTTTTACTAGCGGGGCTTCCTACGAGCAGTACTTC

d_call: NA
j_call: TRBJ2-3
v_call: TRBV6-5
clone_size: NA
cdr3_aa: CASSYLDTQYF
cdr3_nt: TGTGCCAGCAGTTATTTGGATACGCAGTATTTT

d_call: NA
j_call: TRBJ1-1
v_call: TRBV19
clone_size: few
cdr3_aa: CASSSWDTEAFF
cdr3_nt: TGTGCCAGTAGTTCCTGGGACACTGAAGCTTTCTTT

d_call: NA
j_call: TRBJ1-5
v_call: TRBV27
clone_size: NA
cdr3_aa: CASRLAVHQPQHF
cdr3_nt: TGTGCCAGCAGGCTGGCGGTGCATCAGCCCCAGCATTTT

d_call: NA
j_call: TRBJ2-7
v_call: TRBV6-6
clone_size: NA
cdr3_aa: CASREYSYEQYF
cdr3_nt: TGTGCCAGCAGGGAGTACTCCTACGAGCAGTACTTC

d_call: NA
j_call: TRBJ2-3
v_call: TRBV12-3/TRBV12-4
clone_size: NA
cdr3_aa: CASSLLVSDTQYF
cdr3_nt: TGTGCCAGCAGTTTACTTGTCTCAGATACGCAGTATTTT

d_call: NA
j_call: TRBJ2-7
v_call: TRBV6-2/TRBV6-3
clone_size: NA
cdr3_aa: CASSYIEGSSYEQYF
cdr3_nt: TGTGCCAGCAGTTACATTGAAGGGAGCTCCTACGAGCAGTACTTC

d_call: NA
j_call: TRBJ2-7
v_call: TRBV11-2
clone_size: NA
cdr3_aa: CASSLEEGPPYEQYF
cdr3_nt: TGTGCCAGCAGCTTAGAGGAGGGGCCGCCCTACGAGCAGTACTTC

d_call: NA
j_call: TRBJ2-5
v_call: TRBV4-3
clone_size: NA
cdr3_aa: CASSQDRQSQETQYF
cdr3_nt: TGCGCCAGCAGCCAAGATCGGCAGTCCCAAGAGACCCAGTACTTC

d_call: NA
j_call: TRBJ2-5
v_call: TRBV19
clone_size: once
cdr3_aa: CATSPRGSRETQYF
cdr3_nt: TGTGCCACATCCCCCCGGGGGAGTCGGGAGACCCAGTACTTC

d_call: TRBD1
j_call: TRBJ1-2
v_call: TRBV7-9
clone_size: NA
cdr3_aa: CASSWDSNYGYTF
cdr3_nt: TGTGCCAGCAGCTGGGACAGTAACTATGGCTACACCTTC

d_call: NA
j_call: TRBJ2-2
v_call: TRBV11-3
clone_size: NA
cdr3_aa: CASSPRQGGTGELFF
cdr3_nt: TGTGCCAGCAGCCCGAGACAGGGAGGCACCGGGGAGCTGTTTTTT

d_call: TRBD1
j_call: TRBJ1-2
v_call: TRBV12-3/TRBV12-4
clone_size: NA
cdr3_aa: CGGGQEVGYTF
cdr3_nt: TGTGGAGGGGGACAGGAGGTTGGCTACACCTTC

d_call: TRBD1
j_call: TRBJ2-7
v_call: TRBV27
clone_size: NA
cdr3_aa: CASSQIGTAYEQYF
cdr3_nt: TGTGCCAGCAGCCAAATCGGGACAGCCTACGAGCAGTACTTC

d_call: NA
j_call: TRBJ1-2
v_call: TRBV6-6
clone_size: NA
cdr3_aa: CASAREGYGYTF
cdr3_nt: TGTGCCAGCGCAAGGGAGGGCTATGGCTACACCTTC

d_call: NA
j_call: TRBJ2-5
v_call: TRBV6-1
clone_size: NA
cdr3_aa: CASSVPTIRRGETQYF
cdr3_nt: TGTGCCAGCAGTGTACCGACTATCCGGAGGGGGGAGACCCAGTACTTC

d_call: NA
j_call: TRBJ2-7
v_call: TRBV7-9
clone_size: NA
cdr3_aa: CASNNQPGYEQYF
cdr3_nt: TGTGCCAGCAACAATCAACCGGGGTACGAGCAGTACTTC

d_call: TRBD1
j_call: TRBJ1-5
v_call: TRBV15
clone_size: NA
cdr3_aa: CATSTYSETGVGNQPQHF
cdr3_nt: TGTGCCACCAGCACTTATAGCGAGACAGGGGTGGGCAATCAGCCCCAGCATTTT

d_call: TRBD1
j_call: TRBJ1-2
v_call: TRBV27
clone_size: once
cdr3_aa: CASSPGTGVRGYTF
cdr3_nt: TGTGCCAGCAGTCCCGGGACAGGGGTTCGGGGCTACACCTTC

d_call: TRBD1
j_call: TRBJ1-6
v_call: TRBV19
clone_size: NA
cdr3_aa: CASSTRQGSNSPLHF
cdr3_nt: TGTGCCAGTAGTACGCGACAGGGGTCTAATTCACCCCTCCACTTT